The 32 T cell receptor beta chains below come from one sample, sequenced in a study of shared clonotypes between healthy human individuals. Clones were sequenced by immunoSEQ multiplex PCR, and TCRdb holds only the in-frame ones, with some missing. Among a few hundred thousand clones, approximately 77% were seen once, and the ten largest hold 9.5% to 15%. Input material: PBMCs. The source is a woman aged 40 to 55 in good health. Some clones in this sample may be carry-over from other donors' samples.

The V call is TRBV27, the J call TRBJ2-1; D not certain. The germline V gene has CDR1 MNHEY and CDR2 SMNVEV (reference sequence). V lost 5 bases and J 2 bases, leaving 13 bases between the germline ends. The CDR3 length is 15 residues. In nucleotides, the CDR3 is TGTGCCAGCAGTCCCCTGAGTGGGGCCTACAATGAGCAGTTCTTC. It codes for CASSPLSGAYNEQFF.

V is TRBV15 and J is TRBJ2-3, with TRBD2 matching 12 bases. The CDR3 extends over 16 amino acids. Losses at the gene ends were 2 bases for V and 6 bases for J; bases not matched to a gene: 6. From germline, CDR1 is LNHNV and CDR2 YYDKDF (reference sequence). The CDR3 DNA reads as TGTGCCACCAGCAGATCCGGGGGACTAGCGGGCGATACGCAGTATTTT. Its translation is CATSRSGGLAGDTQYF.

The genes are TRBV30 and TRBJ2-7; D gene uncertain. The germline V gene encodes CDR1 GTSNPN and CDR2 SVGIG (reference sequence). Trimming stripped 0 bases from V and 1 base from J, with 10 bases between. The CDR3 has 14 amino acids. The CDR3 nucleotides are TGTGCCTGGAGTGTCGGTAGTCAGTCCTACGAGCAGTACTTC. Translated, it gives CAWSVGSQSYEQYF.

Comments on this clone: A much larger clone differs from this one at a single base, so this may be a read error. The rearrangement uses TRBV4-1 and TRBJ2-2; TRBD2 aligns across 9 bases. The CDR3 extends over 16 amino acids. Germline assignment: CDR1 MGHRA and CDR2 YSYEKL. The CDR3 loop reads CASSQEAGGRAGELLF. Here the CDR3 DNA reads TGCGCCAGCAGCCAAGAGGCGGGAGGGCGGGCCGGGGAGCTGCTTTTT.

This chain uses TRBV5-1 with TRBJ1-2, with 8 nucleotides matching TRBD1. The CDR3 has 13 amino acids. Germline CDR1 reads SGHRS; CDR2 reads YFSETQ. Germline trimming cut 5 bases from V and 4 bases from J; bases unmatched to any gene: 4. The CDR3 DNA is TGCGCCAGCAGGGAGGGGACAGGCTATGGCTACACCTTC. The encoded protein is CASREGTGYGYTF.

In its sample, this clone was seen a few times. This sequence joins TRBV28 and TRBJ1-1; no reliable D call. The CDR3 is 13 residues long. Looked up from germline, CDR1 is MDHEN and CDR2 is SYDVKM. V was cut by 8 bases and J by 5 bases, with 15 bases left in between. CDR3 bases: TGTGCCAGCCTTTTTATGGGTCGGACTGAAGCTTTCTTT. Translation gives CASLFMGRTEAFF.

The V and J genes are TRBV2 and TRBJ1-5, with 9 bases matching TRBD1. Trimming took 8 bases from V and 0 from J; bases not matched to a gene: 8. This CDR3 region has 16 residues. The germline gives CDR1 SNHLY, CDR2 FYNNEI. The CDR3 reads CASVEGQGYSNQPQHF. In DNA, the CDR3 is TGTGCCAGCGTCGAGGGACAGGGCTATAGCAATCAGCCCCAGCATTTT.

For the CDR3, the DNA is TGTGCCAGCAGTCGGACTGGGGGCCTCTCCTACGAGCAGTACTTC. It encodes CASSRTGGLSYEQYF. This chain uses TRBV6-5 with TRBJ2-7, with a weak D call TRBD1 (6 bases). The CDR3 has 15 residues. Trimming shortened V by 5 bases and J by 0 bases, and 14 bases separated the two germline ends. Germline V gene lookup returns CDR1 MNHEY and CDR2 SVGAGI.

The rearrangement uses TRBV6-4 and TRBJ1-2, with 7 bases aligning to TRBD1. With 0 bases clipped from V and 6 bases from J, the junction kept 7 bases outside the gene matches. CDR3 length: 15 amino acids. The germline V gene encodes CDR1 MRHNA and CDR2 SNTAGT. The CDR3: CASSDSGRGRDGYTF. The CDR3 nucleotides read TGTGCCAGCAGTGACTCGGGCAGGGGGAGAGATGGCTACACCTTC.

The V call is TRBV7-2, the J call TRBJ1-5; D is unresolved. From germline, CDR1 is SGHTA and CDR2 FQGNSA. The germline V and J ends were trimmed by 2 bases and 6 bases, with 11 bases remaining between them. CDR3 length equals 14 residues. The CDR3 region is CASSLRSPGQPQHF. For the CDR3, the DNA is TGTGCCAGCAGCTTAAGGTCCCCGGGTCAGCCCCAGCATTTT.

The CDR3, as DNA: TGTGCCAGCAGCCAAGACCCCGTGAGGGCTGGCACTGAAGCTTTCTTT. Translating gives CASSQDPVRAGTEAFF. The J gene is TRBJ1-1, the V gene TRBV4-2; no definite D call. Germline CDR1 is LGHNA and CDR2 is YNFKEQ. There are 16 residues in the CDR3. Trimming stripped 0 bases from V and 4 bases from J, with 15 bases between.

Concerning this clone itself: Different DNA sequences within this sample yield the same CDR3. The V gene is TRBV28, the J gene TRBJ2-2; maybe TRBD1 (5 bases). Germline CDR1 reads MDHEN; CDR2 reads SYDVKM. Trimming cost V 2 bases and J 6 bases, with 7 bases left between them. This CDR3 spans 13 amino acids. Here the CDR3 DNA reads TGTGCCAGCAGTTTAGGGGCTCCCGGGGAGCTGTTTTTT. It specifies CASSLGAPGELFF. Together with reference TRBV28 and TRBJ2-2, the CDR3 gives the full variable domain: DVKVTQSSRYLVKRTGEKVFLECVQDMDHENMFWYRQDPGLGLRLIYFSYDVKMKEKGDIPEGYSVSREKKERFSLILESASTNQTSMYLCASSLGAPGELFFGEGSRLTVL.

This clone was observed many times. Other DNA sequences of this sample code for an identical CDR3. This chain links TRBV29-1 with TRBJ1-3; 9 bases align to TRBD1. This CDR3 is 15 amino acids long. Per germline, CDR1 SQVTM and CDR2 ANQGSEA. The ends lost 3 bases at V and 3 bases at J; junction bases unmatched: 6. DNA of the CDR3: TGCAGCGTTGACCTCGGACAGGGGTTTGGAAACACCATATATTTT. This translates into CSVDLGQGFGNTIYF.

Comment on this clone: A read error is likely here: a far larger clone is one base away. This sequence joins TRBV14 and TRBJ2-7; 9 bases line up with TRBD2. The CDR3 contains 17 residues. Germline CDR1 and CDR2: SGHDN and FVKESK. The DNA of the CDR3 is TGTGCCAGCAGCCAAGAAGAAAGGGCTAGCGGGACCTACGAGCGGTACTTC. It codes for CASSQEERASGTYERYF.

J is TRBJ2-3 and V is TRBV5-1; 11 nucleotides match TRBD2. The CDR3 has 15 residues. Trimming at V came to 4 bases and at J to 5 bases, leaving 6 bases not matched to a gene. In germline, CDR1 is SGHRS, CDR2 YFSETQ. CDR3 in amino acids: CASSLIAGGGDTQYF. CDR3 bases: TGCGCCAGCAGCCTGATAGCGGGAGGGGGAGATACGCAGTATTTT.

V and J are TRBV7-3 and TRBJ2-7, with D possibly TRBD2 on 6 matching bases. The germline CDR1 and CDR2 sequences are SGHTA and FQGTGA. This CDR3 has 10 amino acids. DNA of the CDR3: TGTGCACGACTAGACTACGAGCAGTACTTC. Its translation is CARLDYEQYF.

The rearrangement links TRBV6-6 to TRBJ2-7; D is perhaps TRBD1 (6 bases). The CDR3 totals 14 residues. Germline V lookup: CDR1 MNHNY, CDR2 SVGAGI (reference sequence). V was pared by 5 bases and J by 6 bases, with 17 bases between. The CDR3 sequence is CASSGWGTLGEQYF. CDR3 DNA: TGTGCCAGCAGTGGCTGGGGGACATTGGGCGAGCAGTACTTC.

The rearrangement joins TRBV5-1 to TRBJ2-7; a weak D match, TRBD1 (5 bases). Trimming took 4 bases from V and 0 from J, leaving 11 bases between them. The germline gives CDR1 SGHRS, CDR2 YFSETQ. The length of the CDR3 is 14 residues. This chain's CDR3 is CASSADTSSYEQYF. The CDR3, as DNA: TGCGCCAGCAGCGCGGACACCAGCTCCTACGAGCAGTACTTC.

The chain carries TRBV30 and TRBJ2-1, with a tentative D call TRBD2 (5 bases). This CDR3 is 13 amino acids long. Germline assignment: CDR1 GTSNPN and CDR2 SVGIG (reference sequence). V was shortened by 2 bases and J by 4 bases, with 9 bases between the two germline ends. The CDR3 DNA sequence: TGTGCCTGGAGTAACGGCGGGTACAATGAGCAGTTCTTC. Translated, it gives CAWSNGGYNEQFF.

This clone was recorded a few times. The rearrangement joins TRBV27 to TRBJ1-1; TRBD1 matches at 9 bases. Germline V gene sequence: CDR1 MNHEY, CDR2 SMNVEV (reference sequence). The CDR3 contains 16 residues. V trimming: 7 bases; J trimming: 1 base; junction bases outside the gene matches: 10. In nucleotides, the CDR3 is TGTGCCAGCAAGCGTTACTCGGGACAGGGGAACACTGAAGCTTTCTTT. Amino acids: CASKRYSGQGNTEAFF.

In its sample, this clone was seen a few times. V and J are TRBV5-1 and TRBJ2-2; perhaps TRBD1 as D (5 bases). V lost 2 bases and J lost 5, with 16 bases in between. The CDR3 has 16 amino acids. Looked up from germline, CDR1 is SGHRS and CDR2 is YFSETQ. Here the CDR3 reads CASSLGQGRITGELFF. CDR3 nucleotides: TGCGCCAGCAGCTTAGGGCAGGGAAGGATAACCGGGGAGCTGTTTTTT. The entire variable domain, with the rest obtained from reference TRBV5-1 and TRBJ2-2, is as follows: KAGVTQTPRYLIKTRGQQVTLSCSPISGHRSVSWYQQTPGQGLQFLFEYFSETQRNKGNFPGRFSGRQFSNSRSEMNVSTLELGDSALYLCASSLGQGRITGELFFGEGSRLTVL.

This rearrangement joins TRBV2 to TRBJ2-1; TRBD1 is a possible D gene (6 bases). Germline V gene sequence: CDR1 SNHLY, CDR2 FYNNEI. This CDR3 contains 12 residues. V dropped 7 bases and J dropped 7 bases, with 11 bases sitting between them. CDR3 in amino acids: CASITGLNEQFF. The CDR3 nucleotides read TGTGCCAGCATTACAGGGTTGAATGAGCAGTTCTTC. The whole variable domain, remainder taken from reference TRBV2 and TRBJ2-1, is EPEVTQTPSHQVTQMGQEVILRCVPISNHLYFYWYRQILGQKVEFLVSFYNNEISEKSEIFDDQFSVERPDGSNFTLKIRSTKLEDSAMYFCASITGLNEQFFGPGTRLTVL.

This chain connects TRBV9 to TRBJ2-7, with D possibly matching TRBD2 (5 bases). Trimming left V 0 bases short and J 5 bases short, with 12 bases between. CDR3 size: 14 residues. In germline, CDR1 is SGDLS, CDR2 YYNGEE. The CDR3, as DNA: TGTGCCAGCAGCGTAGATCCGGGAACGGACGAGCAGTACTTC. Residues: CASSVDPGTDEQYF.

In regard to this clone: A far larger clone is off by one base, so a read error is likely. This chain joins TRBV30 and TRBJ1-3, with a tentative D call TRBD1 (6 bases). This CDR3 has 15 residues. Germline CDR1 GTSNPN, CDR2 SVGIG (reference sequence). V was pared by 3 bases and J by 4 bases, with 16 bases between. In nucleotides, the CDR3 is TGTGCCTGGAGCCCGGGGGCCGCTCGGGGAAACACCATATATTTT. Residues: CAWSPGAARGNTIYF.

The chain employs TRBV19 and TRBJ2-3; 8 bases align to TRBD2. The germline CDR1 and CDR2 sequences are LNHDA and SQIVND (reference sequence). The CDR3 extends over 17 amino acids. With V trimmed by 4 bases and J by 4 bases, 13 bases remained unmatched. The CDR3 spells CASSRIGLAGTSDTQYF. In DNA, the CDR3 is TGTGCCAGTAGTAGAATTGGACTAGCAGGAACCTCAGATACGCAGTATTTT.

This clone has more than one count but fewer than ten. This rearrangement joins TRBV11-3 to TRBJ2-3; weak D call: TRBD1 (5 bases). This CDR3 contains 16 residues. With 3 bases removed from V and 3 bases from J, the gap between germline ends came to 16 bases. Germline values: CDR1 SGHNT, CDR2 YENEEA. The CDR3 is CASSFRGYGSTDTQYF. CDR3 DNA: TGTGCCAGCAGCTTTAGGGGTTACGGTTCTACAGATACGCAGTATTTT.

This sequence joins TRBV30 and TRBJ2-2; D is undetermined. V lost 0 bases and J lost 6, with 5 bases in between. This CDR3 comprises 12 residues. Germline V CDR1 and CDR2: GTSNPN, SVGIG (reference sequence). CDR3 amino acids: CAWSVDSGELFF. The CDR3 DNA follows: TGTGCCTGGAGTGTAGATTCCGGGGAGCTGTTTTTT.

This chain links TRBV9 with TRBJ2-7; 7 bases are shared with TRBD1. The germline gives CDR1 SGDLS, CDR2 YYNGEE. This CDR3 is 14 amino acids long. The J segment lost 2 bases and the V segment lost 3 bases, leaving 5 bases of the junction unmatched. The CDR3 loop is CASSDRDSAYEQYF. CDR3 coding DNA: TGTGCCAGCAGCGACCGGGACAGCGCCTACGAGCAGTACTTC.

J is TRBJ2-3 and V is TRBV27; D is possibly TRBD1 (6 bases). The CDR3 contains 16 residues. V lost 8 bases to trimming and J lost 0 bases, with 18 bases between them. CDR1 and CDR2 from the germline V gene are MNHEY and SMNVEV (reference sequence). The CDR3 DNA reads TGTGCCAGCCTACTCTCCAGGACAGCTAGCACAGATACGCAGTATTTT. Translating it yields CASLLSRTASTDTQYF.

This clone was counted a few times. The V and J genes are TRBV5-1 and TRBJ1-2, with 8 bases aligning to TRBD1. With V trimmed by 4 bases and J by 6 bases, 8 bases remained unmatched. The CDR3 loop spans 14 amino acids. Germline assignment: CDR1 SGHRS and CDR2 YFSETQ. The CDR3 spells CASSLDRASDGYTF. The CDR3 region has the DNA TGCGCCAGCAGCCTGGACAGGGCCAGCGATGGCTACACCTTC. Variable domain in full (rest from reference TRBV5-1 and TRBJ1-2): KAGVTQTPRYLIKTRGQQVTLSCSPISGHRSVSWYQQTPGQGLQFLFEYFSETQRNKGNFPGRFSGRQFSNSRSEMNVSTLELGDSALYLCASSLDRASDGYTFGSGTRLTVV.

Notes on this clone: A far larger clone is one nucleotide away, so this likely arose from a read error. The missing conserved phenylalanine or tryptophan at the end of this CDR3 makes a read error likely. The V gene is TRBV2, the J gene TRBJ2-7; the D gene is possibly TRBD2 (6 bases). CDR3 length: 15 residues. V dropped 2 bases and J dropped 0 bases, with 11 bases sitting between them. The germline V gene encodes CDR1 SNHLY and CDR2 FYNNEI. The CDR3 loop is CASSEWGGTSYEQYL. As DNA, the CDR3 is TGTGCCAGCAGTGAATGGGGCGGGACCTCCTACGAGCAGTACCTC.

J is TRBJ2-1 and V is TRBV7-3, with D uncertain. This CDR3 contains 13 residues. CDR1 is SGHTA, CDR2 FQGTGA, per germline. The V end lost 5 bases, the J end lost 10 bases, and 15 bases lay between the germline ends. Here the CDR3 reads CASSLGKGTEQFF. The CDR3 DNA follows: TGTGCCAGCAGCCTTGGAAAGGGAACGGAGCAGTTCTTC.